One T cell receptor (beta chain) is described in this entry. The V gene's germline CDR1 is SGDLS and CDR2 YYNGEE. This CDR3 is built from 14 residues. The V gene end was trimmed by 4 bases and the J gene end by 8 bases; junction bases not matched to a gene: 8. Assay: immunoSEQ multiplex PCR; the TCRdb copy retains only in-frame clones and omits some. The table lists about 190,000 clones, around four fifths of them singletons. This record comes from a study of blood T cell repertoires in COVID-19. Material for sequencing was peripheral blood. The receptor comes from a human donor in a cohort sampled during active COVID-19. The rearrangement joins TRBV9 to TRBJ2-1, with 8 bases matching TRBD1. The CDR3 DNA follows: TGTGCCAGCAGCCCAAACCCAGGGGGCGATGAGCAGTTCTTC. It encodes CASSPNPGGDEQFF.